Detailed here is one TCR beta chain. These data belong to a study of cytomegalovirus exposure and HLA in healthy donors. Germline values: CDR1 MNHEY, CDR2 SMNVEV (reference sequence). V gave up 0 bases and J gave up 2 bases; unmatched junction bases: 8. CDR3 length: 18 residues. The study ran its PCR with 60 Vbeta and 13 Jbeta primers. Clones were sequenced by immunoSEQ multiplex PCR, and TCRdb holds only the in-frame ones, with some missing. The sample includes 200,000 to 250,000 clones, approximately 80% of them seen just once. This clonotype originated in a man aged 35 to 55 in good health and CMV-seronegative. The V and J genes are TRBV27 and TRBJ1-4, with 8 bases that match TRBD1. The sample comprised PBMCs. The CDR3 DNA sequence: TGTGCCAGCAGTTTATCACTCCCCCAGGGGGCTACTAATGAAAAACTGTTTTTT. Translated: CASSLSLPQGATNEKLFF.